These 10 T cell receptor beta chains were sequenced from one sample in a study of blood T cell repertoires in COVID-19 (dated by TCRdb to 2019 to 2021). Library construction relied on the immunoSEQ multiplex PCR assay. The table was pulled from immuneACCESS by TCRdb, which kept in-frame rearrangements only. Such tables lose some clones; where checked, under half of the loss comes from unresolved V genes, and the rest has no known cause. The sample profile shows some 76,000 clones; 87% of them were found once. Roughly 10% of the sample comes from the top ten. Sequencing was carried out using peripheral blood. Source of these receptors: a woman younger than 30 with acute or convalescent COVID-19.

The rearrangement links TRBV5-6 to TRBJ2-1; D may be TRBD1 (5 bases). The V gene lost 5 bases and the J gene lost 10 bases, with 13 bases spanning the gap. CDR3 length equals 12 residues. Germline V gives CDR1 SGHDT, CDR2 YYEEEE. The CDR3: CASSRWGSEQFF. For the CDR3, the DNA is TGTGCCAGCAGTCGCTGGGGCTCCGAGCAGTTCTTC. Looking up the rest from reference TRBV5-6 and TRBJ2-1 gives the full variable domain: DAGVTQSPTHLIKTRGQQVTLRCSPKSGHDTVSWYQQALGQGPQFIFQYYEEEERQRGNFPDRFSGHQFPNYSSELNVNALLLGDSALYLCASSRWGSEQFFGPGTRLTVL.

The V gene is TRBV7-9, the J gene TRBJ2-5, with 9 positions matching TRBD1. The J segment lost 5 bases and the V segment lost 5 bases, leaving 9 bases of the junction unmatched. This CDR3 has 15 residues. Germline CDR1 SEHNR, CDR2 FQNEAQ (reference sequence). CDR3 coding DNA: TGTGCCAGCAGCCCCTCCGGGACAGGGTTGGAGACCCAGTACTTC. Translation gives CASSPSGTGLETQYF. Looking up the rest from reference TRBV7-9 and TRBJ2-5 gives the full variable domain: DTGVSQNPRHKITKRGQNVTFRCDPISEHNRLYWYRQTLGQGPEFLTYFQNEAQLEKSRLLSDRFSAERPKGSFSTLEIQRTEQGDSAMYLCASSPSGTGLETQYFGPGTRLLVL.

This clone was seen only once. J is TRBJ1-2 and V is TRBV30, with 10 bases lining up with TRBD1. Per the germline V gene, CDR1 is GTSNPN and CDR2 is SVGIG (reference sequence). The CDR3 extends over 11 amino acids. CDR3 in DNA: TGTGCGGGACAGGGGACGGGTGGCTACACCTTC. Its translation: CAGQGTGGYTF.

V gene TRBV19 combines with J gene TRBJ2-7, with a tentative D call TRBD1 (5 bases). Trimming took 4 bases from V and 2 from J, leaving 9 bases between them. The CDR3 consists of 13 residues. Per germline, CDR1 LNHDA and CDR2 SQIVND (reference sequence). The CDR3 protein is CASSKDTTYEQYF. The CDR3 nucleotides read TGTGCCAGTAGTAAGGACACTACCTACGAGCAGTACTTC. The full variable domain, completed using reference TRBV19 and TRBJ2-7, is DGGITQSPKYLFRKEGQNVTLSCEQNLNHDAMYWYRQDPGQGLRLIYYSQIVNDFQKGDIAEGYSVSREKKESFPLTVTSAQKNPTAFYLCASSKDTTYEQYFGPGTRLTVT.

The V call is TRBV30, the J call TRBJ1-2; the match to TRBD1 covers 7 bases. Germline CDR1 and CDR2: GTSNPN and SVGIG (reference sequence). The CDR3 sequence is 14 residues long. Trimming took 7 bases from V and 0 from J; bases not matched to a gene: 8. In nucleotides, the CDR3 is TGTGCCTCAGCACGACAGGGAGCTAACTATGGCTACACCTTC. This gives the protein CASARQGANYGYTF. The full variable domain, in which reference TRBV30 and TRBJ1-2 provide the parts outside the CDR3, is SQTIHQWPATLVQPVGSPLSLECTVEGTSNPNLYWYRQAAGRGLQLLFYSVGIGQISSEVPQNLSASRPQDRQFILSSKKLLLSDSGFYLCASARQGANYGYTFGSGTRLTVV.

V usage is TRBV6-5 and J usage is TRBJ2-2; 9 nucleotides match TRBD2. This CDR3 is 16 amino acids long. The V segment lost 1 base and the J segment 8 bases; nucleotides outside the gene matches: 8. CDR1 and CDR2 from the germline V gene are MNHEY and SVGAGI. The CDR3 loop is CASSYLLAGSGGELFF. The CDR3 DNA follows: TGTGCCAGCAGTTACTTGCTAGCGGGATCAGGAGGGGAGCTGTTTTTT.

V is TRBV6-5 and J is TRBJ1-6; TRBD1 agrees at 8 bases. This CDR3 contains 14 residues. The germline CDR1 and CDR2 sequences are MNHEY and SVGAGI. J lost 7 bases, V lost 2 bases, and 1 base had no gene match. The CDR3: CASSYRQGNSPLHF. As DNA, the CDR3 is TGTGCCAGCAGTTACAGACAGGGGAATTCACCCCTCCACTTT.

The CDR3 DNA reads TGTGCCTCCTCAGGGACTGAAGCTTTCTTT. Translation: CASSGTEAFF. The V gene is TRBV30, the J gene TRBJ1-1; tentatively, D is TRBD1 (5 bases). Germline V CDR1 and CDR2: GTSNPN, SVGIG (reference sequence). Trimming left V 7 bases short and J 5 bases short, with 8 bases between. CDR3 size: 10 residues.

The chain carries TRBV7-9 and TRBJ1-1, with a weak D call TRBD1 (6 bases). The CDR3 extends over 14 amino acids. Trimming removed 5 bases from V and 4 bases from J, with 14 bases in between. From germline, CDR1 is SEHNR and CDR2 FQNEAQ (reference sequence). Here the CDR3 reads CASSPPRGITEAFF. The CDR3 DNA reads TGTGCCAGCAGCCCCCCCAGGGGAATCACTGAAGCTTTCTTT.

The rearrangement uses TRBV7-9 and TRBJ2-1; D possibly corresponds to TRBD2 (5 bases). V was trimmed by 5 bases and J by 5 bases, leaving 7 bases between them. This CDR3 comprises 12 residues. Per germline, CDR1 SEHNR and CDR2 FQNEAQ (reference sequence). This CDR3 is CASSGEHNEQFF. The CDR3 region has the DNA TGTGCCAGCAGCGGGGAGCACAATGAGCAGTTCTTC.